The following is a T cell receptor beta chain sequence with its context. The specificity of this receptor is unknown. Base-call qualities are not available, and no considerably larger clone is one nucleotide away. This entry comes from a study of cytomegalovirus exposure and HLA in healthy donors (dated by TCRdb to 2016 to 2017). The study in broad terms: An earlier analysis of around 600 of the donors reported roughly 270 Gb of sequence data and 100 million to 140 million unique TCR beta sequences from 150 million to 200 million T cells. To study patterns of TCR occurrence, a later analysis re-analyzed previously published TCR beta repertoires from 666 donors and added high-resolution HLA genotyping. Both class I and class II loci were covered by HLA typing, at four-digit resolution. The number of typed donors differed by locus: 629-630 for A, B, C, DRB1 and DQB1; 500 to 550 for DQA1; approximately 600 for DPA1; and some 430 for DPB1. Donor age, sex, ethnicity and CMV serostatus were compiled together with the repertoire data. To predict cytomegalovirus infection status, the study combined high-throughput TCR immunosequencing, statistical association of individual TCRs with disease status, and machine learning. Rather than drawing on any new phenotypic data, the later analysis identified candidate immune exposures from TCR beta sequences and the way those sequences occurred across donors. The study used immunosequencing to profile the T cell repertoires of 666 subjects and linked those repertoires to cytomegalovirus serostatus. All discovery cohort repertoires had been generated on a single sequencing platform. The study aimed to test whether signatures of past pathogen exposure could be identified by cataloging public T cell receptors. To decide whether each TCR beta V gene segment behaved as functional or pseudogenic, an earlier analysis of fewer than 750 of the donors relied on high-throughput TCR beta sequencing. A later genetic analysis used genome-wide SNP genotypes for about 65% of the 666 donors, treating that subset as a discovery cohort. An early release that covered fewer than 750 HLA-typed donors contained approximately 300 gigabases of sequencing data and about 93 million unique TCR sequences. The genetic ancestry cluster associated with self-reported Caucasian donors included over 65% of the 398 genotyped donors. Among some 400 genotyped donors of the cohort, an average of approximately 240,000 unique TCR beta nucleotide sequences were sequenced per donor, roughly 20% of them non-productive. In addition to the first cohort of 650 to 750 subjects, a separate validation cohort of 120 different subjects was used. Several DR-DQ haplotypes were treated as single units for association and clustering because of strong linkage in the cohort.

In total, approximately 610 healthy bone marrow donors made up the cohort. All cohort members were sampled while nominally healthy, although unrecorded immune exposures were likely present. The donor was CMV seropositive and was included in the group of 300 or so seropositive cohort members. Each donor provided a peripheral blood sample, and peripheral blood mononuclear cells were used for TCR beta sequencing. The Qiagen DNeasy Blood Extraction Kit was used to extract genomic DNA from the blood cell samples. Receptor libraries were prepared by the immunoSEQ multiplex PCR assay. The multiplex PCR relied on a mix of 60 forward primers for TCR Vbeta segments and 13 reverse primers for TCR Jbeta segments. The CDR3 region of rearranged TCR beta genes was amplified from genomic DNA by a multiplex PCR assay. On the Illumina HiSeq System, the amplified TCR beta libraries were sequenced as 87-base-pair reads. In the source study's methods: In a later analysis, some 80 million unique TCR beta chains were counted across the approximately 640 repertoires, and roughly 11 million of these chains were shared by at least two donors. Raw reads were error-corrected and collapsed into unique sequences by a nearest-neighbor algorithm in which closely related sequences were merged to remove PCR and sequencing errors. Alignment of CDR3 sequences to IMGT reference sequences was used to assign V, D and J gene segments. For a sequence to be retained, a match of at least six nucleotides to both a V gene segment and a J gene segment was required. A rearrangement counted as productive if the CDR3 had no stop codons and remained in frame with V and J, and every other rearrangement counted as non-productive. Following IMGT convention, CDR3 was defined as the stretch from the second conserved V-encoded cysteine to the conserved J-encoded phenylalanine. The earlier analysis of some 600 of the donors excluded sequences that lacked an unambiguous match to a single V gene segment. In an earlier analysis of approximately 560 of the donors, a V segment was called functional when productive rearrangements were above 56.7%, and segregating when the standard deviation between donors exceeded 5%. A statistical classification framework was built to diagnose cytomegalovirus status from the catalog of TCR beta chain sequences. A later analysis assigned V and J genes by comparing TCR nucleotide sequences with IMGT/GENE-DB human TR gene sequences. In a later analysis, CDR3 sequences and most-parsimonious VDJ recombination scenarios were assigned using the TCRdist pipeline. A later analysis defined each TCR beta chain by its CDR3 amino acid sequence plus V-gene family, and excluded reads lacking a unique V-gene family. A later analysis removed 600 or so highly shared, low-generation-probability nucleotide sequences to deal with suspected cross-contamination and a sequencing artifact. In a later analysis, a clonal expansion index for each public chain was calculated from normalized within-repertoire ranks of inferred template counts. In a later analysis, generation probabilities were computed using a VDJ recombination model fitted to out-of-frame rearrangements, and the results were checked against IGoR. A later analysis scored TCR-TCR, TCR-HLA and TCR-CMV co-occurrence with hypergeometric tests, applying a repertoire-size bias correction to TCR pairs. False discovery rates were estimated in a later analysis by permuting HLA or CMV assignments 20 times. In a later analysis, co-occurring TCRs were grouped using DBSCAN, and TCRdist sequence similarity was added for clustering within HLA-allele-positive subsets. For co-occurrence clustering, repertoires with fewer than 30,000 or more than 120,000 public chains were excluded, along with 5 or 6 repertoires with anomalous nucleotide sharing. In its TCRdb copy, this immuneACCESS table keeps in-frame sequences only and misses some clones. Where compared with another copy, unresolved V genes explain less than half of these, and the others have no known cause. V and J calls plus clone size are reproduced from that table; the DNA served to infer D and trimming. For this sample the table gives over 100,000 clones, of which about 70% were detected only once. Less than 2.5% of the sample is held by the ten biggest clonotypes.

The paper's findings and limits, for the study overall: Several of the top co-occurrence clusters appeared to be linked to parvovirus B19, influenza, CMV and Epstein-Barr virus, according to a later analysis. In a later analysis, most CMV-associated TCR beta chains were found to appear HLA-restricted, with HLA associations seemingly driven largely by CMV exposure. CMV serostatus was the only immune exposure information available for the cohort. In a later analysis, around 15,000 TCR beta sequences were associated with specific HLA alleles at a false discovery rate of 0.05. Over 15 rarely observed V segments, including chromosome 9 orphons, were excluded from the earlier analysis of almost 600 of the donors because counts were too low. The cohort was sequenced for TCR beta chains only, and without alpha or paired-chain data the features that could be detected were limited. In a later analysis, TCR association rates were found to vary across HLA loci, with the most associated TCRs seen for DRB1 alleles and the fewest for HLA-C alleles. Presence/absence analyses assumed roughly uniform sequencing depth across donors, an assumption that may not hold. In an earlier analysis of about 600 of the donors, most TCR beta V segments appeared in productive rearrangements about 87% or about 30% of the time, broadly matching IMGT annotations. A group of highly shared sequence variants was considered likely to be a technical artifact of the sequencing pipeline. A few of the identified cytomegalovirus-associated TCR beta chains were confirmed in vitro to be specific for cytomegalovirus antigens. A further reported finding was that TCR beta sequences accurately predicted the HLA-A and HLA-B alleles for most subjects in the first cohort. Some IMGT-functional V segments, including TRBV6-2 and TRBV6-3, could not be distinguished by the 87-base-pair reads and were therefore excluded. The study gave a list of about 150 TCR beta chains associated with cytomegalovirus. Because some donors lacked HLA typing at each locus, the association tests relied only on the typed subset. An association between a missense DCLRE1C variant and V-gene and J-gene trimming of TCR beta chains was found in a later genetic analysis and replicated in an independent cohort. A later genetic analysis reported fewer N-insertions in productive TCRs among donors in an Asian-associated ancestry cluster than the roughly 700-donor mean. When HLA alleles, especially DR and DQ, strongly co-occurred, TCR associations were difficult to assign to individual alleles. Correlated functional status among segregating V segments might reflect linkage disequilibrium, but an unknown experimental factor could not be ruled out. While some public TCRs were present in many individuals, most TCR sequences turned up only very rarely across donors. The authors suggested that the approach could potentially be extended to other disease states and immunological phenotypes. Cytomegalovirus status was reported to be diagnosed by the classifier with high specificity and sensitivity in both the original and validation cohorts. In a later analysis, HLA-associated TCR beta chains were found to be more clonally expanded and to have lower generation probabilities than equally common non-associated chains.

The V end gives up 1 base and the J end 6 bases, leaving 5 bases in the junction not matched to a gene. The CDR3 spans 15 residues, from the cysteine through the phenylalanine. The read is trimmed to its CDR3 DNA, 45 bases read in frame from base 1. CDR1 SGHTA and CDR2 FQGNSA are derived from the germline V gene. In this chain, TRBV7-2 is recombined with TRBJ2-7, with 11 junctional bases fitting TRBD2. Sequenced sample: PBMCs. This clonotype originated in a woman aged 40 to 50 in good health and CMV-seropositive. The nucleotide sequence reads TGTGCCAGCAGCTTAGAACTAGCGGGAGCATCCGAGCAGTACTTC. It specifies CASSLELAGASEQYF.